This T cell receptor (beta chain) originates from a study of a mutant IDH1 vaccine in newly diagnosed glioma. Study-level information: Vaccinations, eight in total, occurred in weeks 1, 3, 5, 7, 11, 15, 19, 23. Beginning 4-6 weeks after radiotherapy alone, or with temozolomide cycles, vaccination took place. General study findings and limits: It seemed that pseudoprogression was not linked to changes in the top peripheral T cell clonotypes.

In the case of this clone: Its cognate antigen is unknown.

Per the germline V gene, CDR1 is LNHDA and CDR2 is SQIVND (reference sequence). Trimming cost V 6 bases and J 3 bases; bases outside gene matches: 7. This CDR3 has 15 residues. Sequencing was performed with immunoSEQ multiplex PCR; in TCRdb, only in-frame clones are kept and a portion is missing. The data show 95,000 to 120,000 clones, under 90% seen once. The time point: week 11, during vaccination. Each dose delivered 300 ug of mutant IDH1 20-mer peptide subcutaneously with imiquimod. V is TRBV19 and J is TRBJ2-2; 7 nucleotides line up with TRBD1. The specimen was PBMCs, collected from a glioma patient whose treatment included an IDH1 peptide vaccine. This TCR derives from a woman aged 50 to 60 with glioma. DNA for the CDR3: TGTGCCAGTAGGAACCCGGGACAGTACACCGGGGAGCTGTTTTTT. Its protein is CASRNPGQYTGELFF.